This entry lists 25 T cell receptor beta chains sequenced from one sample in a study of cytomegalovirus exposure and HLA in healthy donors. PCR was performed using 60 Vbeta and 13 Jbeta primers. Assay: immunoSEQ multiplex PCR; the TCRdb copy retains only in-frame clones and omits some. The profile shows around 89,000 clones, over 70% of them singletons. The material sequenced was PBMCs. The receptors here all came from a girl under 10 years old in good health and CMV-seropositive.

V gene TRBV7-2 combines with J gene TRBJ1-2; no clear D. Germline CDR1 and CDR2: SGHTA and FQGNSA. This CDR3 is 12 amino acids long. V shed 7 bases and J shed 4 bases, with 10 bases lying between them. This CDR3 is CASTERPYGYTF. As DNA, the CDR3 is TGTGCCAGCACCGAGAGGCCCTATGGCTACACCTTC.

The chain joins TRBV28 to TRBJ2-1, with TRBD2 matching over 12 bases. Germline values: CDR1 MDHEN, CDR2 SYDVKM. With V trimmed by 5 bases and J by 5 bases, 1 base remained unmatched. There are 14 residues in the CDR3. The CDR3 bases are TGTGCCAGCAGTACTAGCGGGAGGAACAATGAGCAGTTCTTC. It is translated as CASSTSGRNNEQFF.

The V gene is TRBV11-3, the J gene TRBJ2-2; 9 bases map to TRBD1. Germline V gene lookup returns CDR1 SGHNT and CDR2 YENEEA. V trimming: 4 bases; J trimming: 5 bases; junction bases outside the gene matches: 5. The CDR3 runs 15 residues. The CDR3 region is CASSSWGTGTGELFF. The CDR3 nucleotides are TGTGCCAGCAGCTCTTGGGGGACAGGGACCGGGGAGCTGTTTTTT.

The chain combines TRBV7-2 with TRBJ2-1, with D possibly being TRBD2 (6 bases). The CDR3 consists of 14 residues. The germline V gene encodes CDR1 SGHTA and CDR2 FQGNSA. V lost 8 bases to trimming and J lost 5 bases, with 16 bases between them. The CDR3 is CASRQKKRDNEQFF. CDR3 nucleotide sequence: TGTGCCAGCCGCCAAAAAAAGCGGGACAATGAGCAGTTCTTC.

V and J are TRBV28 and TRBJ2-7, with D possibly TRBD1 on 6 matching bases. Trimming shortened V by 4 bases and J by 0 bases, and 19 bases separated the two germline ends. The CDR3 runs 17 residues. CDR1 is MDHEN, CDR2 SYDVKM, per germline. As DNA, the CDR3 is TGTGCCAGCAGTTCACCATATCGGACAGTAGACTCCTACGAGCAGTACTTC. This gives the protein CASSSPYRTVDSYEQYF.

This clone was detected a few times. The chain recombines TRBV30 with TRBJ2-7, with 12 bases lining up with TRBD2. The junction had 0 bases not matched to a gene; V was cut back by 0 bases and J by 6 bases. Germline values: CDR1 GTSNPN, CDR2 SVGIG (reference sequence). There are 13 residues in the CDR3. The CDR3 coding sequence is TGTGCCTGGAGTGTACTAGCGGGAGGCGAGCAGTACTTC. This encodes CAWSVLAGGEQYF.

This clone was observed once. This chain uses TRBV6-5 with TRBJ2-7, with D maybe TRBD2 (6 bases). Germline CDR1 MNHEY, CDR2 SVGAGI. The length of the CDR3 is 14 residues. V was trimmed by 0 bases and J by 5 bases, leaving 11 bases between them. Here the CDR3 reads CASSYSRGGNEQYF. In DNA, the CDR3 is TGTGCCAGCAGTTACTCGCGGGGTGGAAACGAGCAGTACTTC.

CDR3 coding DNA: TGCGCCAGCAGCGGAAGGATGAAGGGACCTTTAAGGACTAGCGGTTCCTACGAGCAGTACTTC. Translation: CASSGRMKGPLRTSGSYEQYF. V and J are TRBV5-1 and TRBJ2-7; 10 bases fit TRBD2. Unmatched junction bases numbered 23, after V lost 4 bases and J lost 1 base. The CDR3 is 21 residues long. The germline V gene encodes CDR1 SGHRS and CDR2 YFSETQ.

The CDR3 DNA reads TGTGCCAGCAGTTTTAGGGGACAGGTTAATGAAAAACTGTTTTTT. It specifies CASSFRGQVNEKLFF. The chain combines TRBV27 with TRBJ1-4; 8 bases match TRBD1. Germline-derived CDR1 and CDR2 are MNHEY and SMNVEV (reference sequence). Unmatched junction bases numbered 4, after V lost 3 bases and J lost 4 bases. The CDR3 contains 15 residues.

The gene calls are TRBV28 and TRBJ2-1; D remains unclear. The CDR3 contains 13 residues. Germline CDR1 and CDR2: MDHEN and SYDVKM. Trimming removed 6 bases from V and 8 bases from J, with 14 bases in between. CDR3 DNA: TGTGCCAGCAGGCCGTTCCTTCGCGATGAGCAGTTCTTC. This encodes CASRPFLRDEQFF.

The V and J genes are TRBV5-1 and TRBJ1-2; 8 nucleotides line up with TRBD1. The germline CDR1 and CDR2 sequences are SGHRS and YFSETQ. Trimming cost V 0 bases and J 4 bases; bases outside gene matches: 2. The CDR3 is 14 amino acids. CDR3 loop: CASSLDRGTYGYTF. The CDR3 DNA reads TGCGCCAGCAGCTTGGACAGGGGGACCTATGGCTACACCTTC.

The chain has TRBV5-1 and TRBJ2-2; TRBD2 agrees at 8 bases. Germline CDR1 and CDR2: SGHRS and YFSETQ. J was trimmed by 2 bases and V by 7 bases; bases with no gene match: 10. This CDR3 spans 16 amino acids. CDR3 protein: CASGLTGGVNTGELFF. The CDR3 nucleotides read TGCGCCAGCGGGCTAACGGGAGGGGTTAACACCGGGGAGCTGTTTTTT.

The chain joins TRBV7-2 to TRBJ1-3; D uncertain. This CDR3 contains 14 residues. Germline loops: CDR1 SGHTA, CDR2 FQGNSA. Trimming pared 2 bases from V and 2 bases from J, leaving 7 bases between. The CDR3 sequence is CASSLNTAGNTIYF. The CDR3 bases are TGTGCCAGCAGCTTAAATACGGCTGGAAACACCATATATTTT.

In nucleotides, the CDR3 is TGTGCCAGCAGCTTGGCTGGGTACAGCTACGAGCAGTACTTC. Its protein is CASSLAGYSYEQYF. The chain couples TRBV5-4 to TRBJ2-7; D ambiguous. This CDR3 region has 14 residues. Looked up from germline, CDR1 is SGHNT and CDR2 is YYREEE (reference sequence). The germline V and J ends were trimmed by 0 bases and 3 bases, with 10 bases remaining between them.

The V call is TRBV27, the J call TRBJ2-2; possible D gene TRBD2, 6 bases. V was pared by 6 bases and J by 6 bases, with 11 bases between. Germline CDR1 and CDR2: MNHEY and SMNVEV (reference sequence). The CDR3 runs to 13 residues. CDR3 coding DNA: TGTGCCAGCAGCTGGGGGGTCCCCGGGGAGCTGTTTTTT. This sequence encodes CASSWGVPGELFF.

This chain connects TRBV20-1 to TRBJ2-7; 9 bases align to TRBD2. Germline trimming cut 7 bases from V and 3 bases from J; bases unmatched to any gene: 1. Per the germline V gene, CDR1 is DFQATT and CDR2 is SNEGSKA (reference sequence). The CDR3 is 11 amino acids. CDR3 residues: CSGTSDYEQYF. CDR3 in DNA: TGCAGTGGGACTAGCGACTACGAGCAGTACTTC.

The rearrangement links TRBV18 to TRBJ1-2; possibly TRBD1 for D (5 bases). CDR3 length: 13 amino acids. CDR1 is KGHSH, CDR2 LQKENI, per germline. V lost 10 bases and J lost 1, with 13 bases in between. CDR3 nucleotide sequence: TGTGCCACCAGGGATTTTCTTAACTATGGCTACACCTTC. It encodes CATRDFLNYGYTF.

Here the CDR3 DNA reads TGTGCCAGCAGAGAGGGCCAAGAGACCCAGTACTTC. It translates to CASREGQETQYF. This rearrangement joins TRBV28 to TRBJ2-5; D is possibly TRBD2 (5 bases). The CDR3 is 12 amino acids. With 6 bases removed from V and 1 base from J, the gap between germline ends came to 6 bases. Germline CDR1 and CDR2: MDHEN and SYDVKM.

The CDR3 DNA follows: TGTGCCAGCAGCGCTAAAAATTTCCAGCAGTACTTC. Amino acids: CASSAKNFQQYF. V and J are TRBV6-1 and TRBJ2-7; the D is unclear. The CDR3 loop spans 12 amino acids. Germline V gene sequence: CDR1 MNHNS, CDR2 SASEGT. The V end lost 6 bases, the J end lost 8 bases, and 14 bases lay between the germline ends.

This clone came up a few times. The V call is TRBV19, the J call TRBJ1-5, with 8 bases matching TRBD1. The CDR3 covers 14 residues. CDR1 and CDR2 from the germline V gene are LNHDA and SQIVND (reference sequence). V was pared by 7 bases and J by 4 bases, with 6 bases of the junction left unmatched. The CDR3 loop is CASTVGQVNQPQHF. The CDR3, as DNA: TGTGCCAGTACCGTGGGACAGGTTAATCAGCCCCAGCATTTT.

The chain uses TRBV27 and TRBJ2-7; D remains ambiguous. CDR3 length equals 13 residues. Trimming cost V 0 bases and J 4 bases, with 7 bases left between them. CDR1 and CDR2 (germline): MNHEY, SMNVEV (reference sequence). The CDR3 DNA sequence: TGTGCCAGCAGTTTATCTTCCGCGTACGAGCAGTACTTC. It encodes CASSLSSAYEQYF.

This chain links TRBV29-1 with TRBJ2-4, with D perhaps TRBD2 (5 bases). The CDR3 loop spans 13 amino acids. Germline lookup yields CDR1 SQVTM and CDR2 ANQGSEA. V lost 4 bases and J lost 4, with 11 bases in between. The CDR3 loop reads CSVGQLGKNIQYF. The CDR3 DNA reads as TGCAGCGTTGGCCAACTAGGGAAAAACATTCAGTACTTC.

This clone was detected once. Written as DNA, the CDR3 is TGTGCCAGCAGCCGTTTCGTACAGGAAAAACTGTTTTTT. Its protein product is CASSRFVQEKLFF. The V and J genes are TRBV14 and TRBJ1-4, with D unresolved. V shed 4 bases and J shed 8 bases, with 11 bases lying between them. The germline gives CDR1 SGHDN, CDR2 FVKESK. CDR3 length: 13 residues.

This sequence joins TRBV25-1 and TRBJ1-2, with 7 positions matching TRBD1. With V trimmed by 4 bases and J by 6 bases, 5 bases remained unmatched. CDR3 size: 13 residues. Germline lookup yields CDR1 MGHDK and CDR2 SYGVNS. CDR3 region: CASSGQGRHGYTF. The CDR3 DNA is TGTGCCAGCAGTGGACAGGGACGTCATGGCTACACCTTC.

DNA of the CDR3: TGTGCCAGCACCCCCGACAGCTATAGCAATCAGCCCCAGCATTTT. Translating it yields CASTPDSYSNQPQHF. V usage is TRBV6-5 and J usage is TRBJ1-5, with a tentative D call TRBD1 (5 bases). The CDR3 sequence is 15 residues long. Germline lookup yields CDR1 MNHEY and CDR2 SVGAGI. Trimming took 7 bases from V and 0 from J, leaving 13 bases between them.